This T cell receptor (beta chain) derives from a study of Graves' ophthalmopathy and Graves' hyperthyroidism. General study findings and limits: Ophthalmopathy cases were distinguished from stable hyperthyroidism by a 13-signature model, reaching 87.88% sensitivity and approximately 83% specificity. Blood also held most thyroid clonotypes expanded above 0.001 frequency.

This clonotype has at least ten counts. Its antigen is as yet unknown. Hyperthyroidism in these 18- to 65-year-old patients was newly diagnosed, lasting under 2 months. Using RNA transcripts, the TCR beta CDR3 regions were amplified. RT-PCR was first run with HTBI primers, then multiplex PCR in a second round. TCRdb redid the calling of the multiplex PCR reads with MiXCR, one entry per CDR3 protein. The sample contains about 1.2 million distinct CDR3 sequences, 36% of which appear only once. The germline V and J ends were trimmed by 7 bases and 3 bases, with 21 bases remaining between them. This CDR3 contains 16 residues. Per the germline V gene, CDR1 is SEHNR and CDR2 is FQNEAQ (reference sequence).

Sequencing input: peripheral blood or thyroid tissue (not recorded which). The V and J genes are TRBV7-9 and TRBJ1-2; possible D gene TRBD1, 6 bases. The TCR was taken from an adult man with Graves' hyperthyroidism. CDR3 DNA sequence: TGTGCCAGCACCTCGAGGGGGGGGCAGGATCACTATGGCTACACCTTC. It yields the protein CASTSRGGQDHYGYTF.